This T cell receptor (beta chain) appears in the sequencing data of a study of blood T cell repertoires in COVID-19. In the study overall: Acute and convalescent COVID-19 samples came from the United States, Italy and Spain. Sample material is recorded as cDNA or gDNA derived from T cells, B-cell-depleted T cells, or PBMCs.

This clone was counted only a few times. V was pared by 7 bases and J by 3 bases, with 7 bases of the junction left unmatched. The length of the CDR3 is 15 residues. Germline V CDR1 and CDR2: MDHEN, SYDVKM. In the authors' workflow: For nucleated cells, counts were estimated from reference gene primer amplification. Sequenced by immunoSEQ multiplex PCR; TCRdb stores in-frame clones only, minus some. V and J calls and clone size follow that table, whereas D and trimming were derived from the DNA. The repertoire includes a few hundred thousand clones, approximately 81% of them detected once, and around 3.2% sits in the top ten.

This receptor was taken from a woman in her late teens or twenties with acute or convalescent COVID-19. J is TRBJ1-4 and V is TRBV28, with 8 bases fitting TRBD1. The sequencing input was peripheral blood. The CDR3 here is CASIPQGAANEKLFF. CDR3 nucleotides: TGTGCCAGCATTCCTCAGGGGGCTGCTAATGAAAAACTGTTTTTT.